These T cell receptor beta chains were read from a single sample in a study of beta chain features in type 1 diabetes. Assay used: immunoSEQ multiplex PCR; TCRdb lists only in-frame clones, some missing. The table has about 900,000 clones, roughly 16% seen once. The sample comprised naive CD4+ T cells from blood. The receptors derive from a young woman in good health. Each CDR3 is given with its conserved first and last residue. Each record gives: J gene, clone size, V gene, D gene, CDR3 DNA, CDR3 protein. The D gene is left open where the match is weak. Some rows mark clone size as missing; the rest say once, few, many or name a class of expanded clone.

j_call: TRBJ2-2; clone_size: few; v_call: TRBV7-9; d_call: TRBD2; cdr3_nt: TGTGCCAGCAGCTACCCGGGACTAGAGAACACCGGGGAGCTGTTTTTT; cdr3_aa: CASSYPGLENTGELFF
j_call: TRBJ2-1; clone_size: few; v_call: TRBV11-2; d_call: .; cdr3_nt: TGTGCCAGCAGCTTATCAGCCGGGGGTGAGCAGTTCTTC; cdr3_aa: CASSLSAGGEQFF
j_call: TRBJ2-7; clone_size: .; v_call: TRBV7-9; d_call: .; cdr3_nt: TGTGCCAGCAGCCCAAACCCTGGGCACTCCTACGAGCAGTACTTC; cdr3_aa: CASSPNPGHSYEQYF
j_call: TRBJ2-1; clone_size: few; v_call: TRBV7-2; d_call: .; cdr3_nt: TGTGCCAGCAGAGGGGACGGTTACAATGAGCAGTTCTTC; cdr3_aa: CASRGDGYNEQFF
j_call: TRBJ1-3; clone_size: .; v_call: TRBV9; d_call: TRBD1; cdr3_nt: TGTGCCAGCAGCGTAGGGGACAGGAGCTCTGGAAACACCATATATTTT; cdr3_aa: CASSVGDRSSGNTIYF
j_call: TRBJ2-6; clone_size: .; v_call: TRBV5-1; d_call: TRBD1; cdr3_nt: TGCGCCAGCAGCTTCGGGACAGGGGGCATTCGGGCCAACGTCCTGACTTTC; cdr3_aa: CASSFGTGGIRANVLTF
j_call: TRBJ2-6; clone_size: few; v_call: TRBV7-9; d_call: .; cdr3_nt: TGTGCCGTGAAATCTGGGGCCAACGTCCTGACTTTC; cdr3_aa: CAVKSGANVLTF
j_call: TRBJ2-7; clone_size: few; v_call: TRBV5-6; d_call: TRBD2; cdr3_nt: TGTGCCAGCAGCTCCTCTAGCGGGAGCTTATACGAGCAGTACTTC; cdr3_aa: CASSSSSGSLYEQYF
j_call: TRBJ2-1; clone_size: few; v_call: TRBV28; d_call: TRBD1; cdr3_nt: TGTGCCAGCAGTTTAAGGGGACAGGGAAAGGACAATGAGCAGTTCTTC; cdr3_aa: CASSLRGQGKDNEQFF
j_call: TRBJ2-7; clone_size: .; v_call: TRBV19; d_call: TRBD1; cdr3_nt: TGTGCCAGTAGTCGGGACAGCTCCTACGAGCAGTACTTC; cdr3_aa: CASSRDSSYEQYF
j_call: TRBJ1-2; clone_size: .; v_call: TRBV28; d_call: .; cdr3_nt: TGTGCCAGCAGTTTGGACAGCTACTATGGCTACACCTTC; cdr3_aa: CASSLDSYYGYTF
j_call: TRBJ2-3; clone_size: few; v_call: TRBV7-3; d_call: TRBD2; cdr3_nt: TGTGCCAGCAGCTTAGGACTAGCGGCTAACACAGATACGCAGTATTTT; cdr3_aa: CASSLGLAANTDTQYF
j_call: TRBJ2-1; clone_size: few; v_call: TRBV18; d_call: .; cdr3_nt: TGTGCCAGCTCACCTCTAGCGTTTTCCTACAATGAGCAGTTCTTC; cdr3_aa: CASSPLAFSYNEQFF
j_call: TRBJ2-2; clone_size: few; v_call: TRBV28; d_call: .; cdr3_nt: TGTGCCAGCATGAACCCACTTAACACCGGGGAGCTGTTTTTT; cdr3_aa: CASMNPLNTGELFF
j_call: TRBJ2-1; clone_size: .; v_call: TRBV4-2; d_call: .; cdr3_nt: TGTGCCAGCAGCTTAGTTTTCGGCCCCCTCTCCTACAATGAGCAGTTCTTC; cdr3_aa: CASSLVFGPLSYNEQFF
j_call: TRBJ1-1; clone_size: .; v_call: TRBV19; d_call: .; cdr3_nt: TGTGCCAGTAGAAAACAGGGAGAGGACACTGAAGCTTTCTTT; cdr3_aa: CASRKQGEDTEAFF
j_call: TRBJ2-3; clone_size: .; v_call: TRBV9; d_call: .; cdr3_nt: TGTGCCAGCAGCCCCACGGAGACATCCATCAAGCGCCATACGCAGTATTTT; cdr3_aa: CASSPTETSIKRHTQYF